This TCR beta chain was retrieved from a study of identical twins. A universal primer binding site was introduced by template switching. The final cDNA contained unique molecular identifiers. Via MiXCR, TCRdb re-called the 5' RACE reads, giving one row per CDR3 protein. The sample lists 650,000 to 750,000 distinct CDR3 sequences; around 20% were seen once. With regard to this clonotype: As yet, its antigen is unknown.

The study's findings and limits: Carriage of fewer insertions was seen in abundant cord blood beta clonotypes, whereas memory repertoires showed none.

V dropped 4 bases and J dropped 4 bases, with 13 bases sitting between them. CDR3 length equals 15 residues. Germline CDR1 reads SGHTA; CDR2 reads FQGTGA. These sequences were also reported in another study, on T cells expressing NK-cell markers. This second study notes: Cells sorted as CD3+CD56+NKG2C+, CD3+CD56+NKG2C- and CD3+CD56-NKG2C+ T cells supplied the TCR beta repertoires. Topping the CD3+CD56-NKG2C+ fraction as well were these clonotypes, in a few donors.

V is TRBV7-3 and J is TRBJ2-2; unclear D gene. Sequencing used PBMCs. The TCR was taken from a woman between 18 and 29 years old in good health. Here the CDR3 DNA reads TGTGCCAGCAGCTCCCCCCCCTTATCCACCGGGGAGCTGTTTTTT. Translated, it gives CASSSPPLSTGELFF.